A single sample is the source of the 27 T cell receptor beta chains below, sequenced in a study of graft-versus-host responses after intestinal transplantation. Repertoires were generated with immunoSEQ multiplex PCR, while TCRdb's copy carries only in-frame clones and drops some. The sample carries about 57,000 clones, roughly 90% recorded once. Material: PBMCs, obtained 26 days after transplant. The receptor set was obtained from a human patient who received an intestinal transplant, so some T cells may come from the graft donor.

The chain uses TRBV4-1 and TRBJ2-2; D is possibly TRBD1 (6 bases). The CDR3 is 15 residues long. Germline assignment: CDR1 MGHRA and CDR2 YSYEKL. Trimming cost V 1 base and J 1 base, with 7 bases left between them. CDR3 bases: TGCGCCAGCAGCCAAGTGGGACAGAACACCGGGGAGCTGTTTTTT. Amino acid sequence: CASSQVGQNTGELFF.

This chain connects TRBV15 to TRBJ2-7; tentatively, D is TRBD2 (6 bases). Per the germline V gene, CDR1 is LNHNV and CDR2 is YYDKDF (reference sequence). This CDR3 has 16 residues. Between the trimmed V and J ends, which lost 1 base and 3 bases, there was a span of 16 bases. The CDR3 protein is CATSRGVTGDHYEQYF. The CDR3 nucleotides read TGTGCCACCAGCAGAGGGGTGACGGGGGACCACTACGAGCAGTACTTC. Based on the CDR3 plus reference TRBV15 and TRBJ2-7, the full variable domain is DAMVIQNPRYQVTQFGKPVTLSCSQTLNHNVMYWYQQKSSQAPKLLFHYYDKDFNNEADTPDNFQSRRPNTSFCFLDIRSPGLGDTAMYLCATSRGVTGDHYEQYFGPGTRLTVT.

The chain couples TRBV7-9 to TRBJ2-5; D is perhaps TRBD1 (5 bases). The CDR3 totals 14 residues. With 5 bases removed from V and 1 base from J, the gap between germline ends came to 11 bases. Germline V gives CDR1 SEHNR, CDR2 FQNEAQ (reference sequence). The CDR3 reads CASSPLTGQETQYF. The CDR3 coding sequence is TGTGCCAGCAGCCCTCTTACAGGCCAAGAGACCCAGTACTTC.

The chain joins TRBV2 to TRBJ1-3, with D unresolved. CDR1 and CDR2 from the germline V gene are SNHLY and FYNNEI. V was pared by 9 bases and J by 0 bases, with 6 bases between. This CDR3 has 12 amino acids. The CDR3 reads CAREHSGNTIYF. The CDR3 DNA reads as TGTGCCAGAGAGCACTCTGGAAACACCATATATTTT. Full variable domain (rest looked up from reference TRBV2 and TRBJ1-3): EPEVTQTPSHQVTQMGQEVILRCVPISNHLYFYWYRQILGQKVEFLVSFYNNEISEKSEIFDDQFSVERPDGSNFTLKIRSTKLEDSAMYFCAREHSGNTIYFGEGSWLTVV.

This chain links TRBV9 with TRBJ2-1; a weak D match, TRBD2 (6 bases). Germline V lookup: CDR1 SGDLS, CDR2 YYNGEE. CDR3 length equals 16 residues. Trimming took 3 bases from V and 4 from J, leaving 17 bases between them. CDR3 sequence reads: CASSASTSRLYNEQFF. The CDR3, as DNA: TGTGCCAGCAGCGCATCCACTAGCCGACTGTACAATGAGCAGTTCTTC.

The rearrangement uses TRBV2 and TRBJ2-7; 10 nucleotides line up with TRBD2. CDR1 and CDR2 from the germline V gene are SNHLY and FYNNEI. V dropped 4 bases and J dropped 3; count of bases not matched to a gene: 18. This CDR3 is 19 amino acids long. The CDR3 region is CASSGPLAGLSNSYYEQYF. The CDR3 DNA reads as TGTGCCAGCAGTGGACCACTAGCGGGGCTATCGAACTCCTACTACGAGCAGTACTTC.

This chain links TRBV2 with TRBJ1-5; D might be TRBD1 (5 bases). The ends were cut back, 6 bases at V and 2 bases at J, with 17 bases in the middle. Germline V lookup: CDR1 SNHLY, CDR2 FYNNEI. There are 16 residues in the CDR3. CDR3 residues: CASSSRVSRGNQPQHF. Here the CDR3 DNA reads TGTGCCAGCAGCTCCAGGGTAAGCCGGGGCAATCAGCCCCAGCATTTT.

V is TRBV11-1 and J is TRBJ1-2; D ambiguous. This CDR3 is 14 amino acids long. V lost 0 bases to trimming and J lost 6 bases, with 11 bases between them. CDR1 and CDR2 (germline): SGHAT, FQDESV (reference sequence). This chain's CDR3 is CASSLADTFHGYTF. The CDR3 bases are TGTGCCAGCAGCTTAGCCGACACCTTCCATGGCTACACCTTC. Filled out from reference TRBV11-1 and TRBJ1-2, the complete variable domain reads EAEVAQSPRYKITEKSQAVAFWCDPISGHATLYWYRQILGQGPELLVQFQDESVVDDSQLPKDRFSAERLKGVDSTLKIQPAELGDSAMYLCASSLADTFHGYTFGSGTRLTVV.

In its sample, this clone was seen a few times. DNA of the CDR3: TGTGCCAGCAGTTTAGAGGCGACAGGGGGTTGGGATGAGCAGTTCTTC. This gives the protein CASSLEATGGWDEQFF. This chain joins TRBV28 and TRBJ2-1, with TRBD1 matching 9 bases. The CDR3 runs to 16 residues. CDR1 and CDR2 from the germline V gene are MDHEN and SYDVKM. The V gene end was trimmed by 2 bases and the J gene end by 8 bases; junction bases not matched to a gene: 10.

The J gene is TRBJ1-1, the V gene TRBV6-6; weak D call: TRBD1 (5 bases). Germline CDR1 MNHNY, CDR2 SVGAGI (reference sequence). This CDR3 is 15 amino acids long. Trimming shortened V by 7 bases and J by 4 bases, and 19 bases separated the two germline ends. CDR3 amino acids: CASIQTVTPTTEAFF. In DNA form, the CDR3 reads TGTGCCAGCATTCAGACAGTGACCCCTACCACTGAAGCTTTCTTT.

This chain uses TRBV4-1 with TRBJ2-3, with 8 nucleotides matching TRBD2. Germline V gene data show CDR1 as MGHRA and CDR2 as YSYEKL. Trimming took 0 bases from V and 3 from J; bases not matched to a gene: 2. The CDR3 totals 15 residues. The chain's CDR3 is CASSQEGLGTDTQYF. CDR3 DNA sequence: TGCGCCAGCAGCCAAGAGGGACTAGGGACAGATACGCAGTATTTT.

The CDR3 here is CASSYAGGTYNEQFF. In nucleotides, the CDR3 is TGTGCCAGCAGTTATGCGGGGGGCACCTACAATGAGCAGTTCTTC. This chain joins TRBV6-5 and TRBJ2-1; 8 nucleotides match TRBD2. The V and J ends lost 3 bases and 2 bases, in that order; junction bases with no gene match: 3. Germline-derived CDR1 and CDR2 are MNHEY and SVGAGI. The CDR3 has 15 amino acids.

The V gene is TRBV5-6, the J gene TRBJ2-5; tentatively, D is TRBD2 (6 bases). The CDR3 has 17 residues. Germline assignment: CDR1 SGHDT and CDR2 YYEEEE. Trimming left V 1 base short and J 2 bases short, with 18 bases between. CDR3 residues: CASSLKEGFPGQETQYF. CDR3 sequence (DNA): TGTGCCAGCAGCTTGAAGGAGGGGTTCCCAGGTCAAGAGACCCAGTACTTC.

This clone was found a few times. V and J are TRBV21-1 and TRBJ1-5. TRBV21-1 is recorded as a pseudogene. The CDR3 runs 17 residues. The CDR3 region is CASSKDVEGSCNQPQHF. CDR3 in DNA: TGTGCCAGCAGCAAAGACGTTGAGGGCAGCTGCAATCAGCCCCAGCATTTT.

The rearrangement links TRBV28 to TRBJ1-2, with unresolved D. V gave up 5 bases and J gave up 6 bases, with 13 bases separating them. The CDR3 is made up of 13 amino acids. The germline CDR1 and CDR2 sequences are MDHEN and SYDVKM. CDR3 DNA sequence: TGTGCCAGCAGTCCCTTGGATGCGGATGGCTACACCTTC. Its protein product is CASSPLDADGYTF.

The chain has TRBV4-1 and TRBJ1-2; D uncertain. The CDR3 consists of 15 residues. CDR1 MGHRA and CDR2 YSYEKL come from the germline V gene. With 1 base removed from V and 6 bases from J, the gap between germline ends came to 15 bases. CDR3: CASSQGPQDGNGYTF. CDR3 sequence (DNA): TGCGCCAGCAGCCAAGGGCCTCAGGACGGGAATGGCTACACCTTC.

This clone was counted a single time. This chain uses TRBV5-4 with TRBJ2-2; no definite D call. Trimming pared 1 base from V and 1 base from J, leaving 8 bases between. The germline V gene has CDR1 SGHNT and CDR2 YYREEE (reference sequence). CDR3 size: 15 residues. Here the CDR3 DNA reads TGTGCCAGCAGCTTGAGTAACAGGAACACCGGGGAGCTGTTTTTT. It yields the protein CASSLSNRNTGELFF.

The chain combines TRBV15 with TRBJ2-5; D might be TRBD2 (7 bases). From germline, CDR1 is LNHNV and CDR2 YYDKDF (reference sequence). The CDR3 extends over 15 amino acids. Trimming left V 1 base short and J 1 base short, with 10 bases between. The CDR3 DNA reads TGTGCCACCAGCAGAGCCGGGGGGCTCCAAGAGACCCAGTACTTC. Encoded protein: CATSRAGGLQETQYF. The whole variable domain, filled in from reference TRBV15 and TRBJ2-5, reads DAMVIQNPRYQVTQFGKPVTLSCSQTLNHNVMYWYQQKSSQAPKLLFHYYDKDFNNEADTPDNFQSRRPNTSFCFLDIRSPGLGDTAMYLCATSRAGGLQETQYFGPGTRLLVL.

The chain uses TRBV28 and TRBJ1-3; 9 bases match TRBD1. J gave up 8 bases and V 2 bases, and 7 bases lay outside the gene matches. The CDR3 consists of 15 residues. Germline values: CDR1 MDHEN, CDR2 SYDVKM. This CDR3 reads CASSLGTGQGYTIYF. The CDR3 region has the DNA TGTGCCAGCAGTTTAGGGACAGGGCAAGGATACACCATATATTTT.

The rearrangement joins TRBV5-4 to TRBJ2-7; TRBD1 might be the D (6 bases). The V end was cut by 3 bases, the J end by 3 bases, with 13 bases between. This CDR3 region has 14 residues. The germline gives CDR1 SGHNT, CDR2 YYREEE (reference sequence). The CDR3 region has the DNA TGTGCCAGCAGCTCAGCCAGGGGAGTCTACGAGCAGTACTTC. Amino acid sequence: CASSSARGVYEQYF.

CDR3 in DNA: TGTGCCAGTAAAATAGCGGCATATTACACCGGGGAGCTGTTTTTT. Its protein is CASKIAAYYTGELFF. The V and J genes are TRBV19 and TRBJ2-2, with a possible D match to TRBD2 (6 bases). The CDR3 totals 15 residues. V lost 7 bases to trimming and J lost 3 bases, with 15 bases between them. Germline V gene sequence: CDR1 LNHDA, CDR2 SQIVND (reference sequence).

The rearrangement uses TRBV2 and TRBJ2-1; D is unresolved. The CDR3 covers 12 residues. Germline V CDR1 and CDR2: SNHLY, FYNNEI. Trimming cost V 5 bases and J 3 bases, with 5 bases left between them. The CDR3 DNA is TGTGCCAGCAGTCCGCGCTACAATGAGCAGTTCTTC. Translation: CASSPRYNEQFF.

The rearrangement joins TRBV5-1 to TRBJ1-2, with D possibly matching TRBD1 (6 bases). V was clipped by 3 bases and J by 2 bases, with 11 bases between them. The CDR3 runs to 14 residues. Germline CDR1 and CDR2: SGHRS and YFSETQ. CDR3 loop: CASSWDKQNYGYTF. For the CDR3, the DNA is TGCGCCAGCAGCTGGGACAAACAAAACTATGGCTACACCTTC.

The genes are TRBV19 and TRBJ1-5, with a possible D match to TRBD1 (5 bases). From germline, CDR1 is LNHDA and CDR2 SQIVND (reference sequence). The CDR3 is 15 residues long. V was shortened by 7 bases and J by 0 bases, with 13 bases between the two germline ends. The CDR3 nucleotides are TGTGCCAGTACTCCTGGACAATATAGCAATCAGCCCCAGCATTTT. Translation gives CASTPGQYSNQPQHF.

The chain has TRBV4-1 and TRBJ2-2; 14 bases match TRBD2. The length of the CDR3 is 21 residues. CDR1 is MGHRA, CDR2 YSYEKL, per germline. V lost 4 bases, J lost 7 bases, and 20 bases stayed unmatched. The CDR3 protein is CASSRPPGLAGGLPFGGELFF. Written as DNA, the CDR3 is TGCGCCAGCAGCCGTCCCCCCGGACTAGCGGGGGGCCTCCCCTTTGGCGGGGAGCTGTTTTTT.

The rearrangement links TRBV7-7 to TRBJ2-7, with 9 nucleotides matching TRBD1. Germline CDR1 is SSHAT and CDR2 is FNYEAQ (reference sequence). This CDR3 contains 18 residues. CDR3: CASSRTLRRDRAFYEQYV. The DNA of the CDR3 is TGTGCTAGCAGCAGGACTCTGAGGAGGGACAGGGCATTCTACGAGCAGTACGTC.

This chain uses TRBV6-5 with TRBJ1-1, with TRBD1 matching over 7 bases. Trimming at V came to 6 bases and at J to 1 base, leaving 5 bases not matched to a gene. Germline V gives CDR1 MNHEY, CDR2 SVGAGI. This CDR3 comprises 14 residues. CDR3 nucleotides: TGTGCCAGCAGCTCAGGGGGGAGGAACACTGAAGCTTTCTTT. Translating gives CASSSGGRNTEAFF.